This T cell receptor beta chain was obtained from a study of identical twins. This clonotype was detected many times. No antigen is known for it. Whole-study results and caveats: Conclusions came from cross-sectional statistical analysis, not from following the same donors.

TCRdb fed the 5' RACE reads into MiXCR, producing one record per CDR3 protein. Here the sample spans hundreds of thousands of distinct CDR3 sequences, over 8.5% being singletons. This CDR3 has 11 residues. Trimming shortened V by 4 bases and J by 3 bases, and 3 bases separated the two germline ends. The same specimen was also included in a second study, on yellow fever vaccine responses in identical twins.

The V gene is TRBV12-3 or TRBV12-4, the J gene TRBJ1-1; D unclear. The receptor was isolated from a young woman in good health. Specimen: PBMCs. CDR3 protein: CASSYHTEAFF. In nucleotides, the CDR3 is TGTGCCAGCAGTTATCACACTGAAGCTTTCTTT.